This TCR beta chain was sequenced in a study of identical twins. A single record per CDR3 protein comes from TCRdb applying MiXCR to the 5' RACE reads. Of about 730,000 distinct CDR3 sequences in the sample, 21% were seen once. The CDR3 sequence is 13 residues long. The V gene lost 7 bases and the J gene lost 0 bases, with 12 bases spanning the gap. Germline assignment: CDR1 SQVTM and CDR2 ANQGSEA. The same data also went into a second study, on T cells expressing NK-cell markers. That work states: Topping the CD3+CD56-NKG2C+ fraction as well were these clonotypes, in several donors.

The sample comprised PBMCs. V gene TRBV29-1 combines with J gene TRBJ1-1; D ambiguous. The sequence derives from a woman younger than 30 in good health. The DNA for the CDR3 is TGCAGCGGACAATGGGCGGTGAACACTGAAGCTTTCTTT. This encodes CSGQWAVNTEAFF.